Described below is a single T cell receptor beta chain sequence and its context. This clonotype was seen a handful of times. Its antigen target is currently unknown. No base quality information exists; no much larger clone differs at one position. The sample is drawn from a study of CD8 T cells in ankylosing spondylitis (dated by TCRdb to 2016 to 2017). Regarding the study in general: The study set out to find disease-linked TCR variants by profiling T cell receptor beta repertoires in ankylosing spondylitis patients and healthy donors. Peripheral blood was sampled, and synovial fluid was additionally collected from ankylosing spondylitis patients. The full study cohort comprised about 25 ankylosing spondylitis patients and 85 to 120 healthy donors.

Summary of the overall study and its limitations: Blood from ankylosing spondylitis patients appeared to be characterized by a TCR beta motif made up of seven or eight highly homologous amino acid variants. In peripheral blood, the disease-linked clones were found at relatively low frequencies and had a CD8+ phenotype. The disease-linked clones were reported as significantly enriched in matched synovial fluid samples from ankylosing spondylitis patients. Some TCR beta motif variants had previously been reported in synovial fluid and blood of reactive arthritis patients, which suggested common disease-initiation mechanisms.

The reads were generated on an Illumina HiSeq 2500. Quantitative 5'-RACE with molecular barcodes was the method used to prepare the TCR beta libraries. Under the source paper's analysis protocol: A new computational method based on a probabilistic model of VDJ rearrangement was used to identify disease-linked TCR variants. The public reads were reanalyzed by TCRdb: fastp trimming at Q25, MiXCR alignment, in-frame beta chains only. Every distinct CDR3 protein forms one entry, paired with its most common genes and DNA. The V and J calls and clone size are TCRdb's, not the authors'. This sample is represented by around 320,000 distinct CDR3 sequences; around 20% of them were singletons. About 3.7% of the sample belongs to the ten largest clones. The TCR was taken from a female donor with ankylosing spondylitis or in good health (not recorded which). Sequenced input: blood, either unsorted or a sorted T cell fraction (not recorded which).

Here is the DNA: TGTGCCAGCGGGACAAACAGGGGAACCTACGAGCAGTACTTC. It translates to CASGTNRGTYEQYF. The chain links TRBV6-2 or TRBV6-3 with TRBJ2-7; 7 junctional bases match TRBD1. The CDR3 holds 14 amino acids from the cysteine to the phenylalanine. Kept here is only the CDR3 DNA, which spans 42 bases and is read in frame from base 1. At the junction V is shortened by 8 bases and J by 2 bases; bases outside the gene matches: 9. The germline V gene supplies CDR1 MNHEY and CDR2 SVGEGT.